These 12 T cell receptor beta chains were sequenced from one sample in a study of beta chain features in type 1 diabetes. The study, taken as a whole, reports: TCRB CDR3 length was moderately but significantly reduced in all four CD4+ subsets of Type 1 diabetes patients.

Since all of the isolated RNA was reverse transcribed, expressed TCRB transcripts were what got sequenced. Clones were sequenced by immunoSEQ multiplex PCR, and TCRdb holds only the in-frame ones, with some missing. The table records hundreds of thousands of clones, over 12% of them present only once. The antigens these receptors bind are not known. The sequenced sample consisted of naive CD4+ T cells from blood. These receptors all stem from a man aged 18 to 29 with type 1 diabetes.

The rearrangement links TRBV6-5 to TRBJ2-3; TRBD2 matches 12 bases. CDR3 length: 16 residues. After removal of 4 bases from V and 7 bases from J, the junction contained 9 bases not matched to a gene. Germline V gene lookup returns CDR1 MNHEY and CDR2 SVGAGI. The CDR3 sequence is CASSFLLAGGPNTQYF. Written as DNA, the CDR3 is TGTGCCAGCAGTTTTCTGCTAGCGGGGGGGCCAAATACGCAGTATTTT.

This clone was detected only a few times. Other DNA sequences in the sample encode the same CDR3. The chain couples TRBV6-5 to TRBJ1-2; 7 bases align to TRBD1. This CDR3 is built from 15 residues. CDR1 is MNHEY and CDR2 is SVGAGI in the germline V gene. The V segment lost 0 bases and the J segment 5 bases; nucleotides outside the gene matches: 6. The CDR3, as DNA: TGTGCCAGCAGTTACTCGTCAGGGGGTAGTTATGGCTACACCTTC. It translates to CASSYSSGGSYGYTF.

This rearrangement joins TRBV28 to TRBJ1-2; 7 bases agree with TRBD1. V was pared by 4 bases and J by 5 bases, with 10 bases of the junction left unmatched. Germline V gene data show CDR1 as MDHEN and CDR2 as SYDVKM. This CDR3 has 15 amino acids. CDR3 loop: CASSSFAGQAYGYTF. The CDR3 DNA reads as TGTGCCAGCAGTTCGTTCGCTGGACAGGCGTATGGCTACACCTTC.

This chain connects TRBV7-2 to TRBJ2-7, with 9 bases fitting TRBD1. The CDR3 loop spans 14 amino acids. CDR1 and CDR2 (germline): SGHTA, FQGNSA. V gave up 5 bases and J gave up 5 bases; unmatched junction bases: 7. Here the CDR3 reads CASSPDGQGNEQYF. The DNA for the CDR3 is TGTGCCAGCAGCCCAGATGGACAGGGGAACGAGCAGTACTTC.

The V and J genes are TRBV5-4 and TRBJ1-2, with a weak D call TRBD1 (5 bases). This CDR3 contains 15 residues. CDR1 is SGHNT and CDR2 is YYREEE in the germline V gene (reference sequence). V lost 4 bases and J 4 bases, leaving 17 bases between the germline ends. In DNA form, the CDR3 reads TGTGCCAGCAGCGGGGACGCCCGCAGACTCTATGGCTACACCTTC. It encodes CASSGDARRLYGYTF.

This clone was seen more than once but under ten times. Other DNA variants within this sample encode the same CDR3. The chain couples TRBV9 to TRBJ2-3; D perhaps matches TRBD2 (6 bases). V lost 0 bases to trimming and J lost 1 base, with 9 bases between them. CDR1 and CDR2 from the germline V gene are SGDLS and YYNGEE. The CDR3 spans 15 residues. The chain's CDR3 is CASSVDPGGTDTQYF. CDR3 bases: TGTGCCAGCAGCGTAGACCCGGGAGGCACAGATACGCAGTATTTT.

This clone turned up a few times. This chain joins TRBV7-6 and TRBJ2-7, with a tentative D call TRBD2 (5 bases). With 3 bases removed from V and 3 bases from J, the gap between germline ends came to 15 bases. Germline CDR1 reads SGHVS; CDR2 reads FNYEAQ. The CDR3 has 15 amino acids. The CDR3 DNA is TGTGCCAGCAGCTTGCTGTTTAGCGAGAGCTACGAGCAGTACTTC. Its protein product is CASSLLFSESYEQYF.

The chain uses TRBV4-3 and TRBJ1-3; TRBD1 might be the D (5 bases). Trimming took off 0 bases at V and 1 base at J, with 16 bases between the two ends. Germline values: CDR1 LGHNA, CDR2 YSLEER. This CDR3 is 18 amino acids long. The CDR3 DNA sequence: TGCGCCAGCAGCCAAGAAGTGAACACCCGGGGGTCTGGAAACACCATATATTTT. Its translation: CASSQEVNTRGSGNTIYF.

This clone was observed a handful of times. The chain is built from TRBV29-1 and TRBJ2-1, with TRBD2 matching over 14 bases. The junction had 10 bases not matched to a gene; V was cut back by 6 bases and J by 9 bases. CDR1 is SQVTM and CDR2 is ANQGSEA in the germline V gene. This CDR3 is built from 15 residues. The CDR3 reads CSVGWTSGGPGEQFF. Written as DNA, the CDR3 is TGCAGCGTGGGGTGGACTAGCGGGGGGCCGGGTGAGCAGTTCTTC.

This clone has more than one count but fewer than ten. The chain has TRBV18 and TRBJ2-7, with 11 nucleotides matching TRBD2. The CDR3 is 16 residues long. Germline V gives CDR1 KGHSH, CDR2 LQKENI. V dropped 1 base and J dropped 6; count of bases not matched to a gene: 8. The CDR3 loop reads CASSPRLAGSHSEQYF. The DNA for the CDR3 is TGTGCCAGCTCACCACGACTAGCGGGATCGCACAGCGAGCAGTACTTC.

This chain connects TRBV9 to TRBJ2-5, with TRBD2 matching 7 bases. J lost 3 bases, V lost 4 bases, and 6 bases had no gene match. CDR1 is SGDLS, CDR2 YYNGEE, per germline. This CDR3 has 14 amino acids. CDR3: CASSPRLAEETQYF. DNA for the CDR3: TGTGCCAGCAGCCCCAGACTAGCAGAAGAGACCCAGTACTTC.

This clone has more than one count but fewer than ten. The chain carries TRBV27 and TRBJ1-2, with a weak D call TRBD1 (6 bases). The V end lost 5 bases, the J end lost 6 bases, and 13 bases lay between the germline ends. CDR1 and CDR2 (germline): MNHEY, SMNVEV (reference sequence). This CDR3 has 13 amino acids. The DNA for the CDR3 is TGTGCCAGCAGTCCCAAGGGGGGTGATGGCTACACCTTC. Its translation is CASSPKGGDGYTF.